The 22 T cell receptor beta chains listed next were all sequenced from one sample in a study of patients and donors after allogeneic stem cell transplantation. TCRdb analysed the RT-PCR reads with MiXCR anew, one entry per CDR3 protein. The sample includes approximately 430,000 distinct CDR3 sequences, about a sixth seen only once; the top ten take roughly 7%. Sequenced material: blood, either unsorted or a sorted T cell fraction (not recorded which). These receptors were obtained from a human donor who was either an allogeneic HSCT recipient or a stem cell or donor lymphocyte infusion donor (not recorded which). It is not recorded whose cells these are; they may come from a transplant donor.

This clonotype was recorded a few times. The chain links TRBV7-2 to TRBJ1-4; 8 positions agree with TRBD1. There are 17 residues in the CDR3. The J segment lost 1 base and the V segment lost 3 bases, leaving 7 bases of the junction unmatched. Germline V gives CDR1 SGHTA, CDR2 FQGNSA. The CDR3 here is CASSFRQGRGTNEKLFF. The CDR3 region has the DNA TGTGCCAGCAGCTTCCGACAGGGGAGGGGAACTAATGAAAAACTGTTTTTT.

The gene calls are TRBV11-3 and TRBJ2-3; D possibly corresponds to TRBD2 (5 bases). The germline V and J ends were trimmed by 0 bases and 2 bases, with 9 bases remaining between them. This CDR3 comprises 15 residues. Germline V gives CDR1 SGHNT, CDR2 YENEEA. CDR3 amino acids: CASSLDGVSTDTQYF. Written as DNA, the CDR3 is TGTGCCAGCAGCTTAGACGGGGTATCCACAGATACGCAGTATTTT.

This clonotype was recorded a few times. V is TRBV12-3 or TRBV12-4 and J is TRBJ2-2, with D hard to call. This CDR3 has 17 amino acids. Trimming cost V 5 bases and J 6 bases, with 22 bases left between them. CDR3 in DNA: TGTGCCAGCAGTCCCCATTTGAGAAGGGTTAATTCCGGGGAGCTGTTTTTT. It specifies CASSPHLRRVNSGELFF.

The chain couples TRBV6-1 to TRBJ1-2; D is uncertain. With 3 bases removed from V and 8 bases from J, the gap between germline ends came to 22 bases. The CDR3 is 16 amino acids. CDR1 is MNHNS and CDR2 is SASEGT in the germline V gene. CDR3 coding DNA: TGTGCCAGCAGTGATATTCCCGGCCAGCCGAATAGGGGCTACACCTTC. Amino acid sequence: CASSDIPGQPNRGYTF.

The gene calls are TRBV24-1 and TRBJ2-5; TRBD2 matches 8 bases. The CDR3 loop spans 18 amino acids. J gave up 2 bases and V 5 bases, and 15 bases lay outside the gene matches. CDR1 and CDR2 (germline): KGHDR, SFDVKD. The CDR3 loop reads CATSGAGARDTDQETQYF. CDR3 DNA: TGTGCCACCAGTGGAGCGGGGGCCCGGGACACGGATCAAGAGACCCAGTACTTC.

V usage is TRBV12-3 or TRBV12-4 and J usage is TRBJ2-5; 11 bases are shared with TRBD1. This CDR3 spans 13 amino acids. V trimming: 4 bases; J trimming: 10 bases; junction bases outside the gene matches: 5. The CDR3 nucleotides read TGTGCCAGCAGTTACGGGACAGGGGGAGGCCAGTACTTC. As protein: CASSYGTGGGQYF.

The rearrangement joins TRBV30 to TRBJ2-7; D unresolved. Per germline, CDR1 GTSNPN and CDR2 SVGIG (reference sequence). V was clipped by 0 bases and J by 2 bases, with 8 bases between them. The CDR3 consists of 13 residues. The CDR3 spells CAWSVWFTYEQYF. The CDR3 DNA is TGTGCCTGGAGTGTTTGGTTCACCTACGAGCAGTACTTC. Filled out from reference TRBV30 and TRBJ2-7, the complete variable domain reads SQTIHQWPATLVQPVGSPLSLECTVEGTSNPNLYWYRQAAGRGLQLLFYSVGIGQISSEVPQNLSASRPQDRQFILSSKKLLLSDSGFYLCAWSVWFTYEQYFGPGTRLTVT.

CDR3 coding DNA: TGTGCCAGCAGCGCCCGACAGGGCCAAAGGACCCAGTACTTC. Its translation: CASSARQGQRTQYF. V usage is TRBV7-9 and J usage is TRBJ2-5; TRBD1 matches 7 bases. The CDR3 length is 14 residues. The V and J ends lost 5 bases and 7 bases, in that order; junction bases with no gene match: 10. The V gene's germline CDR1 is SEHNR and CDR2 FQNEAQ (reference sequence).

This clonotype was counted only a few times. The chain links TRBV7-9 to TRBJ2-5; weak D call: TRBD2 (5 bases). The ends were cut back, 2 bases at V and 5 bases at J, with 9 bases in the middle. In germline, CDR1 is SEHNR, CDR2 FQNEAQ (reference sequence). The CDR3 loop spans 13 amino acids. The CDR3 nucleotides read TGTGCCAGCAGCTTAACTAGGATGGAGACCCAGTACTTC. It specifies CASSLTRMETQYF. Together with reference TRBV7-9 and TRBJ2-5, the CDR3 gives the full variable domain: DTGVSQNPRHKITKRGQNVTFRCDPISEHNRLYWYRQTLGQGPEFLTYFQNEAQLEKSRLLSDRFSAERPKGSFSTLEIQRTEQGDSAMYLCASSLTRMETQYFGPGTRLLVL.

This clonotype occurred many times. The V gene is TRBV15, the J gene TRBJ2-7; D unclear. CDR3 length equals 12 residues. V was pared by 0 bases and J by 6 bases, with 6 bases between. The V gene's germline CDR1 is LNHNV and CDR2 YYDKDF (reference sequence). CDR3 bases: TGTGCCACCAGCAGAGATCGGGCCGAGCAGTACTTC. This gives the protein CATSRDRAEQYF. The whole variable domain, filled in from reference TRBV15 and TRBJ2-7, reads DAMVIQNPRYQVTQFGKPVTLSCSQTLNHNVMYWYQQKSSQAPKLLFHYYDKDFNNEADTPDNFQSRRPNTSFCFLDIRSPGLGDTAMYLCATSRDRAEQYFGPGTRLTVT.

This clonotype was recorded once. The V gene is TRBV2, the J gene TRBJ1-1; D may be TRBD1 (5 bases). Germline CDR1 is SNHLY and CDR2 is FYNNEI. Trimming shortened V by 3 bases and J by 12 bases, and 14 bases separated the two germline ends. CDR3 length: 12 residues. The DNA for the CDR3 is TGTGCCAGCAGTGAGGCGGGCAGGGAAACTTTCTTT. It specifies CASSEAGRETFF.

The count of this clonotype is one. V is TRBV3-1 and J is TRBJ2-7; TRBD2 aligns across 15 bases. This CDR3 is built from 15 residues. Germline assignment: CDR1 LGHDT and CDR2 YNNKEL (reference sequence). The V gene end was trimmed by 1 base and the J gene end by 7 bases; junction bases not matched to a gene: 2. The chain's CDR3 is CASSQGTSGREEQYF. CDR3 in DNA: TGTGCCAGCAGCCAAGGGACTAGCGGGAGGGAGGAGCAGTACTTC.

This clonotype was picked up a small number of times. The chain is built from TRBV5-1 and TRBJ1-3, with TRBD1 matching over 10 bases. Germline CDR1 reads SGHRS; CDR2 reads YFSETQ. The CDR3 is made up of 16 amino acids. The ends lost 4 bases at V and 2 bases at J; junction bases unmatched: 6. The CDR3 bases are TGCGCCAGCAGCATGGGACAGGGGACGACTGGAAACACCATATATTTT. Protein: CASSMGQGTTGNTIYF.

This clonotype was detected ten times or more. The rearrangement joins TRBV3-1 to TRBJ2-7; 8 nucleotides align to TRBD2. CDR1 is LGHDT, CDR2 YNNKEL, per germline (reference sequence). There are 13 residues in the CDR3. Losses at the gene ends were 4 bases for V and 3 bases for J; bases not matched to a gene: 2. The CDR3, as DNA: TGTGCCAGCAGCCCGGGAGGGGACTACGAGCAGTACTTC. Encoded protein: CASSPGGDYEQYF.

CDR3 region: CSASAGISPYEQYF. CDR3 nucleotides: TGCAGTGCTTCAGCGGGGATATCTCCCTACGAGCAGTACTTC. V is TRBV20-1 and J is TRBJ2-7; 7 bases are a match to TRBD2. Germline-derived CDR1 and CDR2 are DFQATT and SNEGSKA (reference sequence). The CDR3 extends over 14 amino acids. V lost 5 bases and J lost 2; bases outside the gene matches: 9.

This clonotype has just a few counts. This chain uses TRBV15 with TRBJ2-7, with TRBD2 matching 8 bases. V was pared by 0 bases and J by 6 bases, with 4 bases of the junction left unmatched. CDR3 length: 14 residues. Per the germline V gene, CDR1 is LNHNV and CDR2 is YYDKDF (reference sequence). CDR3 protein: CATSRDGRAGEQYF. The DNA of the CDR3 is TGTGCCACCAGCAGAGACGGGAGGGCGGGCGAGCAGTACTTC.

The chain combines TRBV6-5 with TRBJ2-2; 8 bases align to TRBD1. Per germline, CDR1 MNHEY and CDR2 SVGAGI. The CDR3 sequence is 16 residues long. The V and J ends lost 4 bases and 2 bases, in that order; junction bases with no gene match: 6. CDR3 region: CASSFRDRFNTGELFF. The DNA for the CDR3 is TGTGCCAGCAGTTTCCGGGACAGGTTTAACACCGGGGAGCTGTTTTTT.

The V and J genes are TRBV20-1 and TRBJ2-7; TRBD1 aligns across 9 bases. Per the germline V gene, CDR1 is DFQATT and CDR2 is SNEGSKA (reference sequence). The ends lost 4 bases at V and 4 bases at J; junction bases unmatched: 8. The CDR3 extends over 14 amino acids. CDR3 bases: TGCAGTGCTAAACAGGGGGCGTCCATTTACGAGCAGTACTTC. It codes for CSAKQGASIYEQYF.

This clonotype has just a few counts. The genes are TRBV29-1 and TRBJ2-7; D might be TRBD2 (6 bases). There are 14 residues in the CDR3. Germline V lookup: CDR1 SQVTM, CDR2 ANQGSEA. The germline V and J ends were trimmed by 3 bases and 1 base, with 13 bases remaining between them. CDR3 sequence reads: CSVEEGPGSYEQYF. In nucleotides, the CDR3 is TGCAGCGTTGAGGAGGGGCCGGGGTCCTACGAGCAGTACTTC.

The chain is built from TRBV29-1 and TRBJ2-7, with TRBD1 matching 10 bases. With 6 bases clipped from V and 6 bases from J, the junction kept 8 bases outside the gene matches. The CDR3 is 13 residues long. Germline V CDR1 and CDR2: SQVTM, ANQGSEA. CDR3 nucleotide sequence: TGCAGCGTCCGACGGGACAGGGGTGGCGAGCAGTACTTC. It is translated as CSVRRDRGGEQYF.

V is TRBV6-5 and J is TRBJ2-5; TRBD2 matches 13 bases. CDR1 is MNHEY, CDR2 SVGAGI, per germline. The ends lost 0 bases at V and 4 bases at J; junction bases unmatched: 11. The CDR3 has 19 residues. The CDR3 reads CASSYSMPGTSGIRETQYF. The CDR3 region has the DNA TGTGCCAGCAGTTACTCGATGCCCGGGACTAGCGGGATCCGAGAGACCCAGTACTTC.

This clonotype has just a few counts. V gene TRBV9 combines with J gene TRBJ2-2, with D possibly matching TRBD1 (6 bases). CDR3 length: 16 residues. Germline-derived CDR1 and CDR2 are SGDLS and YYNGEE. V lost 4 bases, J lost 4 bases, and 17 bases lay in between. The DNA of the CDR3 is TGTGCCAGCAGCCCCAGTCAGGGGCCGGGCACCGGGGAGCTGTTTTTT. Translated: CASSPSQGPGTGELFF.